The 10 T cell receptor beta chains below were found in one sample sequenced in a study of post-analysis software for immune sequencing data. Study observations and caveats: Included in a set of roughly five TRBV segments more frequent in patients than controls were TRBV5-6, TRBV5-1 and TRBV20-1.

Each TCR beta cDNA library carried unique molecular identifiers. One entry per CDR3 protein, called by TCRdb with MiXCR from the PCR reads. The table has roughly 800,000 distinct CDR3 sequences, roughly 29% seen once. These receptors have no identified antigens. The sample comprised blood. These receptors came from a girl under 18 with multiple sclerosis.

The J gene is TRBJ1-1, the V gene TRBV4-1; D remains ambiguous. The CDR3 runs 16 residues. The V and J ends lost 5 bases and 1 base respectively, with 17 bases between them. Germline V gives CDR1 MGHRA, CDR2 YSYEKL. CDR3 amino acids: CASSTPLVRGNTEAFF. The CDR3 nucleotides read TGCGCCAGCAGCACCCCCTTAGTTCGGGGGAACACTGAAGCTTTCTTT.

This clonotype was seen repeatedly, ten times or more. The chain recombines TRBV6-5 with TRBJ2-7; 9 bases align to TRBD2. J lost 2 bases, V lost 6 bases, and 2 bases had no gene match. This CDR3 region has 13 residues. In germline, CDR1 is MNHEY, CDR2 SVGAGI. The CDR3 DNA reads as TGTGCCAGCAGCCGACTAGCGGCCTACGAGCAGTACTTC. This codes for CASSRLAAYEQYF.

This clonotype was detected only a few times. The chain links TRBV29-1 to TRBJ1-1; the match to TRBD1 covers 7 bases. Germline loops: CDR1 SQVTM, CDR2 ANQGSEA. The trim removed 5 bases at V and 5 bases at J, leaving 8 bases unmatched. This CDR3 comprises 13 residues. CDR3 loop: CSVQGGGGTEAFF. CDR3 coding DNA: TGCAGCGTTCAGGGGGGAGGAGGGACTGAAGCTTTCTTT.

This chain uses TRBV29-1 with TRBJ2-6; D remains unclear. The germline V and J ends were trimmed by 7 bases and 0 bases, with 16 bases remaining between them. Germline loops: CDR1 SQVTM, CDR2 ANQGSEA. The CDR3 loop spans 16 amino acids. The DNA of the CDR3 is TGCAGCGCTGGTCGAGAAGGAGTCTCTGGGGCCAACGTCCTGACTTTC. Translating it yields CSAGREGVSGANVLTF.

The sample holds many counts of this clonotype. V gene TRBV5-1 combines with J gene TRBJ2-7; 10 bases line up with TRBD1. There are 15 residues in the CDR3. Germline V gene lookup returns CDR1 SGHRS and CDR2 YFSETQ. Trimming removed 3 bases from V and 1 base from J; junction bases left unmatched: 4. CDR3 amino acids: CASSSGQGRSYEQYF. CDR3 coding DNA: TGCGCCAGCAGCTCGGGACAGGGGCGATCCTACGAGCAGTACTTC.

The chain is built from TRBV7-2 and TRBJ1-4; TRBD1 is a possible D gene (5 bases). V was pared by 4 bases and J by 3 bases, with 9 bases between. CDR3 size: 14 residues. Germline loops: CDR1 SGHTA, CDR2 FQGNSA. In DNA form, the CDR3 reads TGTGCCAGCAGCTCTGACAGATCTAATGAAAAACTGTTTTTT. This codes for CASSSDRSNEKLFF.

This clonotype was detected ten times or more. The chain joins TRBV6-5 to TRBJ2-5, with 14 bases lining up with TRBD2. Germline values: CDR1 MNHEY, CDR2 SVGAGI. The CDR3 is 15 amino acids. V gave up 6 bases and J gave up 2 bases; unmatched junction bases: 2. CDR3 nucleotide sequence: TGTGCCAGCAGAAGACTAGCGGGAGGGCAAGAGACCCAGTACTTC. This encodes CASRRLAGGQETQYF.

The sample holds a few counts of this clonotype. For the CDR3, the DNA is TGTGCCAGCAGTCCCTTGACCGAGCAGTACTTC. It encodes CASSPLTEQYF. This rearrangement joins TRBV2 to TRBJ2-5, with no clear D. Gene TRBJ2-7 matches the end of the DNA better, so the J call may be wrong. Per germline, CDR1 SNHLY and CDR2 FYNNEI. This CDR3 has 11 residues.

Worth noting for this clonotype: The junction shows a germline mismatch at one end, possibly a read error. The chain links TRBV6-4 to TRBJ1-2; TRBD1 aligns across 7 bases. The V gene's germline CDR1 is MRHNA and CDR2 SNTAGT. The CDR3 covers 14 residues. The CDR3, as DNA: TGTGCCTGCAGTGAGGAACAGGGGTCCTATGGTTACACCTTC. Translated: CACSEEQGSYGYTF.

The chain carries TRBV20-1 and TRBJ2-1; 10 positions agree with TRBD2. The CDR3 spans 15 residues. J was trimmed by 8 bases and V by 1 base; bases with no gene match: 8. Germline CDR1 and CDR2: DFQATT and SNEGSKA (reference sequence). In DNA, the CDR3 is TGCAGTGCTAGAGTAGGGAGCGGGAGGGCCGATGAGCAGTTCTTC. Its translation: CSARVGSGRADEQFF.